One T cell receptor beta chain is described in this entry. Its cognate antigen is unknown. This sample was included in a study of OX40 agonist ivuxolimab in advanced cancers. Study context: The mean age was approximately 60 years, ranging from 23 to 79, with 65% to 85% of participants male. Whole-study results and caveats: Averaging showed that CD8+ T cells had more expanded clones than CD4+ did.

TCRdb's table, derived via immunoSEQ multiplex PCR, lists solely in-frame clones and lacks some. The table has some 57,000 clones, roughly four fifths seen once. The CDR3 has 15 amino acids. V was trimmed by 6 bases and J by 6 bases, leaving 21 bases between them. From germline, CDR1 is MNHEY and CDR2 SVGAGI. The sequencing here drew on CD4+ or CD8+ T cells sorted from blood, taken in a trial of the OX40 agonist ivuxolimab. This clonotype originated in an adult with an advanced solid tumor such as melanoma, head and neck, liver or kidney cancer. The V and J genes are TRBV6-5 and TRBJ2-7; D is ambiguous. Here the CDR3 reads CASRESSEAWAEQYF. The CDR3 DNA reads TGTGCCAGCAGGGAGTCATCCGAAGCCTGGGCCGAGCAGTACTTC.